This entry is about one T cell receptor beta chain. This clonotype has only one observation. It lacks a known antigen. No much larger clonotype is one base removed from it; base qualities were not supplied. The entry originates in a study of post-analysis software for immune sequencing data (dated by TCRdb to between 2015 and 2016). Background for the entire study: Recorded disease courses included relapsing-remitting, secondary progressive and progressive-relapsing multiple sclerosis, with some patients lacking subtype annotation. A subset of samples was prepared in parallel using single-end sample barcoding, then pooled and co-amplified after Illumina adapter ligation. The patient repertoires were set against 11 previously published healthy control repertoires from donors whose ages ranged from roughly 6 to 26 years. Beyond this particular receptor, the publication reports: Patients showed significantly higher frequencies than controls for five TRBV segments, among them TRBV5-6, TRBV5-1 and TRBV20-1. The control group was slightly older than the multiple sclerosis patient group. When samples were clustered directly using the F measure, samples prepared in the same batch co-clustered strongly, which prompted a batch-effect correction. Multiple sclerosis patients had significantly lower normalized Chao1 diversity than controls, a result that suggests substantial peripheral T-cell clonal expansion.

TCR beta repertoires were profiled from peripheral blood of about a dozen young patients with multiple sclerosis to demonstrate the VDJtools post-analysis software. The multiple sclerosis patients were children and adolescents between roughly 6 and 16 years of age. Receptor amplification or capture employed PCR. TCRdb records Illumina HiSeq 2500 as the sequencer. To reduce PCR and sequencing biases, unique molecular identifiers were built into the TCR beta cDNA libraries. Roughly 500,000 cDNA molecules were obtained per 1 to 10 million input T cells, so each molecule approximated one T cell. The same protocol used for the earlier healthy control dataset was applied to prepare and sequence the patient libraries. Samples belonging to the same batch were prepared together, multiplexed and sequenced on a shared HiSeq lane. The study's own analysis went as follows. MIGEC handled the raw barcoded reads, throwing out single-read molecular identifier groups before consensus assembly and CDR3 extraction. VDJtools was used for post-analysis of the clonotype tables, and diversity was normalized by down-sampling every dataset to the size of the smallest sample. To correct batch-related cross-sample contamination, repertoire overlap clustering matched CDR3 amino acid sequences but not nucleotide sequences. The raw public reads went through TCRdb reprocessing: fastp at Q25, MiXCR clone calling, in-frame beta chains kept. Entries are consolidated by CDR3 protein sequence, retaining the most common genes and DNA. TCRdb, not the authors, supplied the V and J calls. For this sample the table gives roughly 600,000 distinct CDR3 sequences, of which around 44% were detected only once. The ten biggest clones cover 1.5% to 2% of the sample.

Trimming removed 1 base from V and 2 bases from J, leaving 10 bases between the germline ends. CDR1 and CDR2, looked up from the germline V gene, are SGDLS and YYNGEE. The CDR3, cysteine through phenylalanine, is 15 amino acids long. Only the CDR3 part of the read is kept: 45 bases, read in frame from the first base. Material: blood. The receptor was isolated from a girl aged 5-17 years with multiple sclerosis. The rearranged chain carries TRBV9 and TRBJ1-5; a tentative D match to TRBD1 spans 5 bases. At the DNA level, the sequence is TGTGCCAGCAGCGTAAGTGGAGGGGGCAATCAGCCCCAGCATTTT. This gives the protein CASSVSGGGNQPQHF.